Listed here is a single TCR beta chain. What it recognizes is unknown. This sample was taken from a study of identifying expanded T cells in peripheral blood. Profiling relied on immunoSEQ multiplex PCR, and the TCRdb table lists in-frame clones only, not all of them. The repertoire holds around 80,000 clones, with 75% to 90% as singletons. CDR1 and CDR2 (germline): SGHNT, YENEEA. The CDR3 has 13 amino acids. V was pared by 1 base and J by 1 base, with 4 bases between. Healthy donors had no documented immune events, such as infections, while sampled. Notes on the study in general: Approximately 1.1 clones differed between technical replicates, versus roughly 16 and 20 over time. Approximately two-week clone count variance significantly increased as total template count grew.

The chain joins TRBV11-3 to TRBJ1-1; D is ambiguous. Sequencing input: blood. This TCR was sampled from a person aged 18 to 75 in good health. The CDR3, as DNA: TGTGCCAGCAGCTTAGTGTGGAACACTGAAGCTTTCTTT. This sequence encodes CASSLVWNTEAFF.